The 23 T cell receptor beta chains in this list originate from one sample, sequenced in a study of blood T cell repertoires in COVID-19 (TCRdb year 2020). The receptor library was made with the immunoSEQ multiplex PCR assay. Drawn from immuneACCESS, this table holds only the in-frame rearrangements with V and J called that TCRdb kept. Clones are partly lost; checked studies trace under half to an unresolved V gene and leave the rest unexplained. This sample gives approximately 350,000 clones in total; about 90% of them show up just once. In total, the top ten clones hold around 3% of the sample. The sample taken for sequencing was peripheral blood. Every receptor here comes from a young woman with COVID-19, enrolled during active disease.

This rearrangement joins TRBV4-1 to TRBJ2-5, with 7 bases aligning to TRBD1. This CDR3 comprises 15 residues. Germline V gives CDR1 MGHRA, CDR2 YSYEKL. Trimming at V came to 3 bases and at J to 4 bases, leaving 8 bases not matched to a gene. Here the CDR3 reads CASSQTVTGAETQYF. The CDR3 DNA follows: TGCGCCAGCAGCCAGACCGTCACAGGGGCAGAGACCCAGTACTTC.

The gene calls are TRBV6-2 or TRBV6-3 and TRBJ2-3; a weak D match, TRBD2 (6 bases). The length of the CDR3 is 15 residues. Germline CDR1 reads MNHEY; CDR2 reads SVGEGT. The V end lost 5 bases, the J end lost 1 base, and 13 bases lay between the germline ends. CDR3 amino acids: CASSPPEGGTDTQYF. The CDR3 DNA follows: TGTGCCAGCAGTCCCCCGGAGGGTGGCACAGATACGCAGTATTTT.

About this clone itself: The junction and the germline gene differ at one end; a read error may be behind it. The chain is built from TRBV12-3 or TRBV12-4 and TRBJ2-1; 8 bases fit TRBD1. The CDR3 sequence is 12 residues long. CDR3 sequence (DNA): TGTGCCAGCAGTTTGACCCGGGACAGGCAAATCTTC. Translation: CASSLTRDRQIF.

The chain recombines TRBV6-8 with TRBJ2-1, with D tentatively TRBD1 (6 bases). Germline lookup yields CDR1 MNHGY and CDR2 SAAAGT. The CDR3 covers 15 residues. V lost 4 bases and J lost 3, with 13 bases in between. In nucleotides, the CDR3 is TGTGCCAGCAGTTTAACAGGGTATGGCTACAATGAGCAGTTCTTC. Translated, it gives CASSLTGYGYNEQFF.

V and J are TRBV9 and TRBJ2-1; TRBD1 matches 8 bases. There are 18 residues in the CDR3. With V trimmed by 0 bases and J by 0 bases, 8 bases remained unmatched. From germline, CDR1 is SGDLS and CDR2 YYNGEE. The CDR3 loop reads CASSVGAGGYSSYNEQFF. The CDR3 DNA sequence: TGTGCCAGCAGCGTAGGAGCAGGGGGCTATAGCTCCTACAATGAGCAGTTCTTC. The complete variable domain, with remaining parts taken from reference TRBV9 and TRBJ2-1, reads DSGVTQTPKHLITATGQRVTLRCSPRSGDLSVYWYQQSLDQGLQFLIQYYNGEERAKGNILERFSAQQFPDLHSELNLSSLELGDSALYFCASSVGAGGYSSYNEQFFGPGTRLTVL.

The chain is built from TRBV19 and TRBJ1-2, with D perhaps matching TRBD1 (6 bases). CDR1 LNHDA and CDR2 SQIVND come from the germline V gene (reference sequence). CDR3 length: 13 amino acids. V lost 4 bases and J 4 bases, leaving 10 bases between the germline ends. DNA of the CDR3: TGTGCCAGTAGTACGGGACAAGCCTATGGCTACACCTTC. This codes for CASSTGQAYGYTF.

The rearrangement joins TRBV2 to TRBJ1-2; weak D call: TRBD1 (5 bases). The V end was cut by 2 bases, the J end by 6 bases, with 10 bases between. Germline V gives CDR1 SNHLY, CDR2 FYNNEI. The CDR3 runs 13 residues. The DNA of the CDR3 is TGTGCCAGCAGTGAAATCAGGGAGGATGGCTACACCTTC. Amino acid sequence: CASSEIREDGYTF.

At least ten counts were recorded for this clone. The V and J genes are TRBV19 and TRBJ2-2, with 9 bases fitting TRBD1. Germline lookup yields CDR1 LNHDA and CDR2 SQIVND (reference sequence). The CDR3 loop spans 18 amino acids. Trimming took 6 bases from V and 1 from J; bases not matched to a gene: 12. The CDR3 region is CASSYRGPGQGNTGELFF. As DNA, the CDR3 is TGTGCCAGTAGCTATCGGGGGCCGGGACAGGGGAACACCGGGGAGCTGTTTTTT. Complete variable domain (other parts from reference TRBV19 and TRBJ2-2): DGGITQSPKYLFRKEGQNVTLSCEQNLNHDAMYWYRQDPGQGLRLIYYSQIVNDFQKGDIAEGYSVSREKKESFPLTVTSAQKNPTAFYLCASSYRGPGQGNTGELFFGEGSRLTVL.

The chain uses TRBV5-5 and TRBJ1-1, with 7 bases that match TRBD1. After removal of 4 bases from V and 5 bases from J, the junction contained 5 bases not matched to a gene. This CDR3 spans 13 amino acids. Per germline, CDR1 SGHKS and CDR2 YYEKEE (reference sequence). CDR3 nucleotides: TGTGCCAGCAGCCTACAGGGGCGGACTGAAGCTTTCTTT. It translates to CASSLQGRTEAFF.

This chain links TRBV6-2 or TRBV6-3 with TRBJ1-4; TRBD1 matches 7 bases. The CDR3 loop spans 15 amino acids. Germline V gene sequence: CDR1 MNHEY, CDR2 SVGEGT. J was trimmed by 10 bases and V by 2 bases; bases with no gene match: 10. The CDR3 DNA follows: TGTGCCAGCAGTTACGGCCCCGGGACAGCTCCAAAACTGTTTTTT. Translated: CASSYGPGTAPKLFF.

The rearrangement joins TRBV27 to TRBJ2-3, with TRBD2 identical over 10 bases. The CDR3 spans 22 residues. Germline V lookup: CDR1 MNHEY, CDR2 SMNVEV (reference sequence). V trimming: 1 base; J trimming: 0 bases; junction bases outside the gene matches: 19. The DNA for the CDR3 is TGTGCCAGCAGTTTATGGGCCCCCGAGCGGGGGGGCGGGCCATCTAGCACAGATACGCAGTATTTT. Protein sequence: CASSLWAPERGGGPSSTDTQYF.

This chain uses TRBV12-3 or TRBV12-4 with TRBJ2-7, with D tentatively TRBD2 (5 bases). This CDR3 has 12 amino acids. Trimming removed 2 bases from V and 5 bases from J, with 7 bases in between. DNA of the CDR3: TGTGCCAGCAGTTTACGGGGTAACGAGCAGTACGTC. Protein: CASSLRGNEQYV.

The chain couples TRBV3-1 (or the pseudogene TRBV3-2) to TRBJ2-5; 8 nucleotides line up with TRBD2. After removal of 5 bases from V and 1 base from J, the junction contained 15 bases not matched to a gene. CDR1 and CDR2 from the germline V gene are LGHDT and YNNKEL (reference sequence). This CDR3 is built from 18 residues. CDR3 coding DNA: TGTGCCAGCAGCAGAATTCCACGGGGCGGGAGGACCCAAGAGACCCAGTACTTC. As protein: CASSRIPRGGRTQETQYF.

Here the CDR3 reads CASSFPKGGSYNEQFF. CDR3 bases: TGTGCCAGCAGCTTCCCAAAGGGGGGGAGCTACAATGAGCAGTTCTTC. The chain recombines TRBV7-9 with TRBJ2-1, with D perhaps TRBD2 (7 bases). Germline V gene sequence: CDR1 SEHNR, CDR2 FQNEAQ (reference sequence). V lost 3 bases, J lost 3 bases, and 15 bases lay in between. This CDR3 has 16 residues.

The chain links TRBV6-2 or TRBV6-3 to TRBJ1-5; maybe TRBD1 (6 bases). Per the germline V gene, CDR1 is MNHEY and CDR2 is SVGEGT. The CDR3 runs to 14 residues. V lost 2 bases and J lost 5, with 10 bases in between. Here the CDR3 reads CASSYVRGHQPQHF. The CDR3 DNA reads TGTGCCAGCAGTTACGTCAGGGGTCATCAGCCCCAGCATTTT.

The chain combines TRBV7-2 with TRBJ1-2, with TRBD1 matching over 8 bases. The CDR3 is 15 residues long. Unmatched junction bases numbered 11, after V lost 4 bases and J lost 7 bases. Germline CDR1 is SGHTA and CDR2 is FQGNSA. CDR3 in DNA: TGTGCCAGCAGCTACCAGTACGGACAGGGATTTGGCTACACCTTC. Its protein is CASSYQYGQGFGYTF.

The chain couples TRBV11-3 to TRBJ1-2; a weak D match, TRBD1 (6 bases). The CDR3 consists of 15 residues. Trimming pared 3 bases from V and 4 bases from J, leaving 15 bases between. In germline, CDR1 is SGHNT, CDR2 YENEEA. CDR3 amino acids: CASSLETGNSYGYTF. CDR3 DNA sequence: TGTGCCAGCAGCTTGGAAACAGGGAACAGCTATGGCTACACCTTC.

The chain employs TRBV19 and TRBJ1-2, with D hard to call. CDR3 length: 12 amino acids. CDR1 and CDR2 from the germline V gene are LNHDA and SQIVND (reference sequence). V shed 10 bases and J shed 8 bases, with 17 bases lying between them. CDR3 region: CATFVTGYGYTF. CDR3 nucleotide sequence: TGTGCCACCTTCGTAACGGGATACGGCTACACCTTC.

This clone was detected only once. This sequence joins TRBV5-4 and TRBJ2-2; D is undetermined. CDR1 and CDR2 from the germline V gene are SGHNT and YYREEE (reference sequence). The CDR3 has 13 residues. V was cut by 3 bases and J by 7 bases, with 10 bases left in between. The CDR3 loop reads CASSSVGVGELFF. In DNA, the CDR3 is TGTGCCAGCAGCTCGGTAGGAGTCGGGGAGCTGTTTTTT.

The chain links TRBV21-1 to TRBJ1-3. TRBV21-1 is a pseudogene locus. CDR3 length: 12 amino acids. CDR3: CASSKGGVTIYF. The DNA for the CDR3 is TGTGCCAGCAGCAAAGGGGGGGTCACCATATATTTT.

The chain couples TRBV6-5 to TRBJ2-7, with TRBD2 identical over 13 bases. There are 15 residues in the CDR3. Unmatched junction bases numbered 8, after V lost 6 bases and J lost 6 bases. The germline V gene encodes CDR1 MNHEY and CDR2 SVGAGI. This chain's CDR3 is CASSSLGLAGAEQYV. The CDR3 DNA reads TGTGCCAGCAGCTCCCTCGGACTAGCGGGAGCCGAGCAGTACGTC.

This chain connects TRBV9 to TRBJ2-2, with D possibly TRBD2 on 5 matching bases. CDR3 size: 14 residues. The V and J ends lost 3 bases and 8 bases respectively, with 14 bases between them. CDR1 and CDR2 from the germline V gene are SGDLS and YYNGEE. Here the CDR3 DNA reads TGTGCCAGCAGCGCCGGACCCACGGGAGGGGAGCTGTTTTTT. Protein: CASSAGPTGGELFF. The full variable domain, with the rest looked up from reference TRBV9 and TRBJ2-2, is DSGVTQTPKHLITATGQRVTLRCSPRSGDLSVYWYQQSLDQGLQFLIQYYNGEERAKGNILERFSAQQFPDLHSELNLSSLELGDSALYFCASSAGPTGGELFFGEGSRLTVL.

The chain combines TRBV9 with TRBJ2-2; D perhaps matches TRBD2 (6 bases). V was clipped by 4 bases and J by 5 bases, with 18 bases between them. Germline-derived CDR1 and CDR2 are SGDLS and YYNGEE. This CDR3 contains 16 residues. CDR3 DNA sequence: TGTGCCAGCAGCCCACTTAGGGGACTGGGGACCGGGGAGCTGTTTTTT. Its protein is CASSPLRGLGTGELFF.